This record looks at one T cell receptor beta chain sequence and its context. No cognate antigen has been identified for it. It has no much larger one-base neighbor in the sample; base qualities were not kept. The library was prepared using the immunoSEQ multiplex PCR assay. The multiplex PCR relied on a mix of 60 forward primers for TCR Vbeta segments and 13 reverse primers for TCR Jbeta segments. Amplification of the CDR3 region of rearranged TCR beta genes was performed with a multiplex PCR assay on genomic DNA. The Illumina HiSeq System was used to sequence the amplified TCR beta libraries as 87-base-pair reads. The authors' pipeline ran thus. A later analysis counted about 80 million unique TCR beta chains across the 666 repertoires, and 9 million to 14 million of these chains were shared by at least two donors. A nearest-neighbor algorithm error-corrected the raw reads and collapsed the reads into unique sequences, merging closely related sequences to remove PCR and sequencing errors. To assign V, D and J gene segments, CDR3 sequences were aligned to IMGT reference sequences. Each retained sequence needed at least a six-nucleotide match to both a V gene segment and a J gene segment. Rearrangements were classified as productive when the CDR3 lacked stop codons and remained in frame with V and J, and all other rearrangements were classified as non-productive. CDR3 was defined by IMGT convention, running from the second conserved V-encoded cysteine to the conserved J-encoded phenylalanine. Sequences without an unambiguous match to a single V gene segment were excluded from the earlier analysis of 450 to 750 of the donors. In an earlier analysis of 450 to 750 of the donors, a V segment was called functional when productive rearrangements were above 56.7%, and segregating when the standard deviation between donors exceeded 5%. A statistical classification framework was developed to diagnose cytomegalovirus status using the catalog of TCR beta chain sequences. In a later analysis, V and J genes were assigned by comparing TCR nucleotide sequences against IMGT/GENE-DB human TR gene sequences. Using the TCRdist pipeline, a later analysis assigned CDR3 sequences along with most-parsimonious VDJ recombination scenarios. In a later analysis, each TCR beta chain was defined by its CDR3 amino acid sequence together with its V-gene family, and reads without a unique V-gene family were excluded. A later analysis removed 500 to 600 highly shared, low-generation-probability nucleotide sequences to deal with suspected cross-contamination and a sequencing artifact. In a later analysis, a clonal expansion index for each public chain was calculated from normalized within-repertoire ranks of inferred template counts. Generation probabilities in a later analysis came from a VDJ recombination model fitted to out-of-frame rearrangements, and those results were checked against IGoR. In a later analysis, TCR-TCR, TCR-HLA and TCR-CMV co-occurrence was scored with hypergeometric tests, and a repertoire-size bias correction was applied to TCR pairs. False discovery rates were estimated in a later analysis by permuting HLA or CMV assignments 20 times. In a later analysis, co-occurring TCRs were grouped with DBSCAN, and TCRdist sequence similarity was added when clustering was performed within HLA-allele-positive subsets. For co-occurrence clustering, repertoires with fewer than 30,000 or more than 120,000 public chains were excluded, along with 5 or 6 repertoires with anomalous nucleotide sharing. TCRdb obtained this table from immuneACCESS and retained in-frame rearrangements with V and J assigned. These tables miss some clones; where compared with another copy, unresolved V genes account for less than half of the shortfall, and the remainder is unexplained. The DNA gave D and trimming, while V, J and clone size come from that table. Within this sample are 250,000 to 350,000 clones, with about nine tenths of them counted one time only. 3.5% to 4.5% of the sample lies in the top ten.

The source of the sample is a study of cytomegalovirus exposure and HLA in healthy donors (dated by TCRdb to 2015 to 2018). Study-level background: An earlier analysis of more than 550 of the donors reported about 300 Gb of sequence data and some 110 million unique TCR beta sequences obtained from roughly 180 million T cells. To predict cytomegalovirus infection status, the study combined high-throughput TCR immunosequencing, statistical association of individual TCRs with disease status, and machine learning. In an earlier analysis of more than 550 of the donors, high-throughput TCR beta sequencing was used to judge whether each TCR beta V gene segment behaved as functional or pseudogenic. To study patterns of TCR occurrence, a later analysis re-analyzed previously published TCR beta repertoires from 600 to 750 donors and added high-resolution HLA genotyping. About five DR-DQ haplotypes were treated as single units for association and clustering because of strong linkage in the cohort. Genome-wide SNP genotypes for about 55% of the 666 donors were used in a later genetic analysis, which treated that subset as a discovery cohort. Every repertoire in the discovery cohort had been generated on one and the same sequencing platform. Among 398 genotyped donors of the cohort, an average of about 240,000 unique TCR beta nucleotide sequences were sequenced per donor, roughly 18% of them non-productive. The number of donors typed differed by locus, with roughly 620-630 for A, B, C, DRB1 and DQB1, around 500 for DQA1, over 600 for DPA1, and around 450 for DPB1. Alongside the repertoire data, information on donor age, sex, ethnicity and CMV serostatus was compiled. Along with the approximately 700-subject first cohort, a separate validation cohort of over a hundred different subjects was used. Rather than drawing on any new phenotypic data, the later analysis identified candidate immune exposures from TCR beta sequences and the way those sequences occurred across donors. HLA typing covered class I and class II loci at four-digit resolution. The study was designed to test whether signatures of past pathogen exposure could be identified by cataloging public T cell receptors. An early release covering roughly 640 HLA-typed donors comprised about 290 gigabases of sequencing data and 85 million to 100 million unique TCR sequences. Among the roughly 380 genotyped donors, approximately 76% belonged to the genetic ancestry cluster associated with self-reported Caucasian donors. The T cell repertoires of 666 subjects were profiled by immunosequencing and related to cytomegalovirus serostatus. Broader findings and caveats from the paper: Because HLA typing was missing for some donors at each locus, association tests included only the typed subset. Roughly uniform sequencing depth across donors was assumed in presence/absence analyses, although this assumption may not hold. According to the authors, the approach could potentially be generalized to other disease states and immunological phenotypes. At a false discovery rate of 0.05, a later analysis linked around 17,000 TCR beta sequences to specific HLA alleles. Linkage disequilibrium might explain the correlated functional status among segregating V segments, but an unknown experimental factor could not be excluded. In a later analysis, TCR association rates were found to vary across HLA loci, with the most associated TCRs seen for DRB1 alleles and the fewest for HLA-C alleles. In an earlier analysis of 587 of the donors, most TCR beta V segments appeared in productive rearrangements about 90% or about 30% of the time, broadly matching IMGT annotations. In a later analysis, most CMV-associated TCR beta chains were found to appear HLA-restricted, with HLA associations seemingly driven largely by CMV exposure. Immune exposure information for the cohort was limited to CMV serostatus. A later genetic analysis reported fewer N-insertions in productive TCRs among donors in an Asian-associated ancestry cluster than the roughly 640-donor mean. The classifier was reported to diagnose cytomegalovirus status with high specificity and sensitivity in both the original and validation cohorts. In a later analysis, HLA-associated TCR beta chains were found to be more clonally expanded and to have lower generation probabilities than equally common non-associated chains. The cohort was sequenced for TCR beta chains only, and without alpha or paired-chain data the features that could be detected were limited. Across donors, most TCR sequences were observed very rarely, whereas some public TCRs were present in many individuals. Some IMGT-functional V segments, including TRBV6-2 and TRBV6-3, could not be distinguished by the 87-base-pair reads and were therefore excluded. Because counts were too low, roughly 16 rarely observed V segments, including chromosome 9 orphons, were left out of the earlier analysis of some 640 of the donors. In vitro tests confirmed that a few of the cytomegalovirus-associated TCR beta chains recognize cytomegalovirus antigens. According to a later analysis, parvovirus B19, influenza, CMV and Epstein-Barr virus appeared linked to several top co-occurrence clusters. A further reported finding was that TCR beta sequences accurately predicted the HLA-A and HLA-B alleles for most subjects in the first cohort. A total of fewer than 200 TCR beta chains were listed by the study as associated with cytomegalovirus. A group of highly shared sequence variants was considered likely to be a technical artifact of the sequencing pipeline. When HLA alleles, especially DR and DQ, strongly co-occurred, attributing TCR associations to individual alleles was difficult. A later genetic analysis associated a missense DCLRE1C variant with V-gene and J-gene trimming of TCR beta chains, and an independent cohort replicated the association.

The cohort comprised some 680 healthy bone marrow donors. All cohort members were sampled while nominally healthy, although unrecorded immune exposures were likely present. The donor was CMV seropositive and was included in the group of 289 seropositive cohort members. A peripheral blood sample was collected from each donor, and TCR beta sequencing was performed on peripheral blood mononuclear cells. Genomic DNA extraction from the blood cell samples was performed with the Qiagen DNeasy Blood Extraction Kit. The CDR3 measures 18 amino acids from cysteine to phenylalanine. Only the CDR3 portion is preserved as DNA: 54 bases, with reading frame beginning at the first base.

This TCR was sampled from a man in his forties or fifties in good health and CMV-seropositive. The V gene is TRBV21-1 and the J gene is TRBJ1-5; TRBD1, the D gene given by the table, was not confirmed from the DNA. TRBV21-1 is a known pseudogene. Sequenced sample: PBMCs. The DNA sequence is TGTGCCAGCAGAGTACTACCGGACAGTTTTGGGGGCAATCAGCCCCAGCATTTT. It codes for CASRVLPDSFGGNQPQHF.